The T cell receptor beta chain under discussion was sequenced for a study of cytomegalovirus exposure and HLA in healthy donors. With 60 Vbeta and 13 Jbeta primers, the PCR was carried out. Only in-frame clones appear in the TCRdb table, and some are missing; sequencing was by immunoSEQ multiplex PCR. Of 150,000 or so clones listed, 65% to 80% are singletons. Per the germline V gene, CDR1 is SGHAT and CDR2 is FQNNGV. The CDR3 runs to 16 residues. The V end was cut by 3 bases, the J end by 1 base, with 12 bases between. About this clone: Its antigen is unidentified.

General study findings and limits: Association of a missense DCLRE1C variant with TCR beta V- and J-gene trimming was reported in a later analysis. The authors listed roughly 150 TCR beta chains as cytomegalovirus-associated.

Sequenced sample: PBMCs. The clonotype was recovered from a middle-aged woman in good health and CMV-seropositive. J is TRBJ2-2 and V is TRBV11-2, with D possibly TRBD1 on 6 matching bases. CDR3 residues: CASSFFGTMNTGELFF. CDR3 DNA sequence: TGTGCCAGCAGCTTTTTCGGGACAATGAACACCGGGGAGCTGTTTTTT.